This T cell receptor (beta chain) was identified during a study of T cells expressing NK-cell markers. Study in general: Sorted CD3+CD56-NKG2C+, CD3+CD56+NKG2C+ and CD3+CD56+NKG2C- T cells supplied the TCR beta repertoires.

Notes on this clonotype: Its antigen is still unknown.

Points from the study as a whole: NKG2C+ dominant clonotype frequencies in more than 5 donors were roughly 1.0-7.5% of CD8+ T cells.

TCRdb re-analyzed the 5' RACE reads; it lists each CDR3 protein once, without DNA. The data show 400,000 or so distinct CDR3 sequences, and the top ten clones hold roughly a tenth. This receptor was identified in a woman between 45 and 65 years old in good health. The sequenced sample consisted of blood T cells: a sorted CD56 or NKG2C T cell subset, CD4+ or CD8+ T cells, or bulk PBMC T cells (not recorded which).

The CDR3 loop is CASSPLTGTGTDTQYF. The chain has TRBV18 and TRBJ2-3; no DNA is available, so the TRBD1 call from TCRdb remains unchecked. The CDR3 loop spans 16 amino acids. Germline V CDR1 and CDR2: KGHSH, LQKENI.